Described below is a single T cell receptor beta chain sequence and its context. This table comes from immunoSEQ multiplex PCR, and its TCRdb copy is limited to in-frame clones, with some not included. Of around 18,000 clones in the sample, around 63% were seen once. The sample is drawn from a study of sequential checkpoint blockade in melanoma. Study context: Arm A got nivolumab then ipilimumab; arm B the reverse, 1:1. Maintenance nivolumab came after either treatment sequence.

The germline V gene has CDR1 MNHNS and CDR2 SASEGT. Unmatched junction bases numbered 4, after V lost 8 bases and J lost 5 bases. The CDR3 runs 13 residues. The treatment: randomized to nivolumab then ipilimumab (arm A) or the reverse (arm B). None of the patients previously received DNA-damaging chemotherapy. Live CD3+CD8+ CD19− CD56− cells were sorted from PBMCs. This sample comprised CD8+ T cells sorted from blood (inferred from file names), obtained from a patient given nivolumab and ipilimumab in sequence. The receptor was derived from a human donor with melanoma. This sequence joins TRBV6-1 and TRBJ1-2, with 11 bases fitting TRBD1. The CDR3 protein is CASSGTGGYGYTF. CDR3 coding DNA: TGTGCCAGCTCCGGGACAGGGGGATATGGCTACACCTTC.